The rows below give T cell receptor beta chains drawn from one sample of a study of identical twins. In TCRdb, the 5' RACE reads were re-called with MiXCR into one record per CDR3 protein. The data hold some 790,000 distinct CDR3 sequences, with 15% to 20% observed a single time. A further study also used this sample, focusing on T cells expressing NK-cell markers.

Sequences were obtained from PBMCs. The receptors here all came from a woman aged 18-29 years in good health. The CDR3 runs from the conserved cysteine through the conserved F or W. The order of the fields is D gene, V gene, J gene, CDR3 protein. A D gene is named only where the DNA matches it firmly.

>TRBD1|TRBV20-1|TRBJ2-3
CSARNPGQGTDTQYF
>-|TRBV6-5|TRBJ2-1
CASSYSEGNEQFF
>-|TRBV20-1|TRBJ2-7
CSAGLYEQYF
>TRBD1|TRBV15|TRBJ2-3
CATSSRGHDTQYF
>TRBD1|TRBV2|TRBJ2-3
CASAGTGTDTQYF
>-|TRBV27|TRBJ2-1
CASSRRQYNEQFF
>-|TRBV7-2|TRBJ1-4
CASSSGSVPFNEKLFF
>TRBD2|TRBV12-3/TRBV12-4|TRBJ2-1
CASSRTSREGEQFF
>-|TRBV7-8|TRBJ2-1
CASRYRVGGSSYNEQFF
>TRBD1|TRBV7-9|TRBJ1-1
CASSSNSGQGPYTEAFF
>-|TRBV20-1|TRBJ2-7
CSARAGHEYF
>-|TRBV20-1|TRBJ1-2
CSATNRAAYGYTF
>-|TRBV29-1|TRBJ2-7
CSVEDRANEQYF
>-|TRBV5-1|TRBJ2-7
CASSLDREYEQYF
>TRBD1|TRBV11-1|TRBJ2-6
CASSLPSGTGESGANVLTF
>-|TRBV19|TRBJ2-7
CASSIGAVQYF
>TRBD2|TRBV7-2|TRBJ2-1
CASASGNVNEQFF
>-|TRBV12-3/TRBV12-4|TRBJ1-5
CASTGRTDQPQHF
>-|TRBV20-1|TRBJ2-2
CSARGLASGGELFF
>TRBD2|TRBV20-1|TRBJ2-1
CSARGLAGRNSYNEQFF
>TRBD2|TRBV20-1|TRBJ2-3
CSAAGTSGPTDTQYF
>TRBD1|TRBV11-2|TRBJ1-1
CASSLGRRTGNTNTEAFF
>-|TRBV6-2/TRBV6-3|TRBJ2-5
CASSYSSERQETQYF
>TRBD2|TRBV5-1|TRBJ2-1
CASSEDLAGGGNEQFF
>TRBD1|TRBV9|TRBJ2-1
CASSPRGGDRGVYEQFF
>TRBD1|TRBV12-3/TRBV12-4|TRBJ2-3
CASRPGQGANRADTQYF
>-|TRBV6-5|TRBJ2-2
CASSLSDTGYTGELFF
>TRBD1|TRBV7-9|TRBJ2-1
CASSSRSGTGGLNEQFF
>TRBD2|TRBV6-5|TRBJ2-1
CASSYPSGGNEQFF
>TRBD1|TRBV29-1|TRBJ1-1
CSVGLTGFTEAFF
>TRBD1|TRBV20-1|TRBJ1-6
CSAWTGGLKISPLHF
>-|TRBV4-1|TRBJ2-1
CASSQDLHEQFF
>TRBD1|TRBV20-1|TRBJ2-7
CSARAFGQGAYEQYF
>TRBD1|TRBV29-1|TRBJ2-5
CSGADRVSETQYF
>-|TRBV12-3/TRBV12-4|TRBJ2-7
CASGPSWGDTYEQYF
>TRBD2|TRBV9|TRBJ2-3
CASASGITDTQYF